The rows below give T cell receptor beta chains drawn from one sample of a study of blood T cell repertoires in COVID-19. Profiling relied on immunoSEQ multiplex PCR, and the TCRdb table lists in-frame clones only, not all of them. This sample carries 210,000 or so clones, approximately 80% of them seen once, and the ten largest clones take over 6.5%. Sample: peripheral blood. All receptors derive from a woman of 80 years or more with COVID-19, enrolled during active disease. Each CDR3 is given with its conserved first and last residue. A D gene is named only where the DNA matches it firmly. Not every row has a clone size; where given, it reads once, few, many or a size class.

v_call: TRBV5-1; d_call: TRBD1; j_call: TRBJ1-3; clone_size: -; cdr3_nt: TGCGCCAGCAGCTTGGCCCCAGGGGGCAGTGGAAACACCATATATTTT; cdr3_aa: CASSLAPGGSGNTIYF
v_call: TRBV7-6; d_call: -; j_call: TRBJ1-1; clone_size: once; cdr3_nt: TGTGCCAGCAGCGCGACAGTTGACACTGAAGCTTTCTTT; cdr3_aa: CASSATVDTEAFF
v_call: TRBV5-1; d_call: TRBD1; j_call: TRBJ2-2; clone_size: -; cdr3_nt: TGCGCCAGCAGCAGAAGGGGACAGGGCGACACCGGGGAGCTGTTTTTT; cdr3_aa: CASSRRGQGDTGELFF
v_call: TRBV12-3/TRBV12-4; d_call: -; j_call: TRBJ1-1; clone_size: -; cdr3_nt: TGTGCCAGCAGTACCAGCCTGACGGGGGCTTTCTTT; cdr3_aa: CASSTSLTGAFF
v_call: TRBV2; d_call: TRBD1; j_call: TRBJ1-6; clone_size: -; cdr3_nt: TGTGCCAGCAGTGGGGGTTTTGACAGGGGGCATTCACCCCTCCACTTT; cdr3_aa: CASSGGFDRGHSPLHF
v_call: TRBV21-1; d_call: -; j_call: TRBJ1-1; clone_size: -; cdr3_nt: TGTGCCAGCAGCAATCGGGACAGGCAAGCCATGAACACTGAAGCTTTCTTT; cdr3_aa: CASSNRDRQAMNTEAFF
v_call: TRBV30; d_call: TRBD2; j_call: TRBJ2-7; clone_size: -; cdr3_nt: TGTGCCTGGAGTGTAACACGGACTAGCGACGAGCAGTACTTC; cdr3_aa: CAWSVTRTSDEQYF
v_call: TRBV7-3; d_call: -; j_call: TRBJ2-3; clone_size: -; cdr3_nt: TGTGCCAGCAGCCCCGGGGGCACAGATACGCAGTATTTT; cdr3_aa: CASSPGGTDTQYF
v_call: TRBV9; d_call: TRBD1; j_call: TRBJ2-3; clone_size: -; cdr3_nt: TGTGCCAGCAAAGGGGACAGGGTGGCAGATACGCAGTATTTT; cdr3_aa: CASKGDRVADTQYF
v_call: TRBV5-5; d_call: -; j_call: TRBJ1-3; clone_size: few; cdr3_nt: TGTGCCAGCACCCTGGGGCCCCGCTCTGGAAACACCATATATTTT; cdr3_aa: CASTLGPRSGNTIYF
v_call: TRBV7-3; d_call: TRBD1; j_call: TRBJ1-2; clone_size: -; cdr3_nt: TGTGCCAGCAGCCCACAGGGGGCCGACCCTTATGGCTACACCTTC; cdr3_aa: CASSPQGADPYGYTF
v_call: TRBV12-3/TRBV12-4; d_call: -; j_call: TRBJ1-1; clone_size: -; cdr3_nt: TGTGCCAGCAGTTCCCTCAGGGACACTGAAGCTTTCTTT; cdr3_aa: CASSSLRDTEAFF
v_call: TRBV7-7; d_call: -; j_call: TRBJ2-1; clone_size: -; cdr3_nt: TGTGCTAGCAGCTTATCTCGGGAGAGGAACAATGAGCAGTTCTTC; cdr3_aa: CASSLSRERNNEQFF
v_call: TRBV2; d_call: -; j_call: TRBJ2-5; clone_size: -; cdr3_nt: TGTGCCAGCACCCCCGCGAGGGACCAGTACTTC; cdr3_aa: CASTPARDQYF
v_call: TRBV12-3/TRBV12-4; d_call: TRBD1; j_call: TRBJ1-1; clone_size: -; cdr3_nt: TGTGCCAGCAGTGCAGGGGGGAGCACTGAAGCTTTCTTT; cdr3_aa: CASSAGGSTEAFF
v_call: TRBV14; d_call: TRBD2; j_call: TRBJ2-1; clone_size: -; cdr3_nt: TGTGCCAGCAGCCAAGTGGGGGGGACTAGCCCGTTCTTC; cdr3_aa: CASSQVGGTSPFF
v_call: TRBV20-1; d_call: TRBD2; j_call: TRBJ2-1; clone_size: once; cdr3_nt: TGCAGTGCGAGTCGACTAGCGGGGGTAAATGAGCAGTTCTTC; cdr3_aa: CSASRLAGVNEQFF
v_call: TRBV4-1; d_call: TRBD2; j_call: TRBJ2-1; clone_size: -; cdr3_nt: TGCGCCAGCAGCCAAGGGGGACTACTTTTTAACAATGAGCAGTTCTTC; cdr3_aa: CASSQGGLLFNNEQFF
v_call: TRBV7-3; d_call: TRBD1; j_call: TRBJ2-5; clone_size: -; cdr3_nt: TGTGCCAGCAGCCCAACAGGGGGCGCGGAAACCCAGTACTTC; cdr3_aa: CASSPTGGAETQYF
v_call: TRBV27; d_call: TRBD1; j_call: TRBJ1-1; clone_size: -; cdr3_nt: TGTGCCAGCAGTTTTTTGTACGGACAGGGAGTCTCTCAAACTGAAGCTTTCTTT; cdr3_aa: CASSFLYGQGVSQTEAFF
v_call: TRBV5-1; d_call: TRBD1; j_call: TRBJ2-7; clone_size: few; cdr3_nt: TGCGCCAGCAGCTCCGGGACAGCTCCCTACGAGCAGTACTTC; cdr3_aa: CASSSGTAPYEQYF
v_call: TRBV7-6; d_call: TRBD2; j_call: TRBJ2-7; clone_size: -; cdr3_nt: TGTGCCAGCAGCTGGGAGCGGGGGGGGCCTCCCGAGCAGTACTTC; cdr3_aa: CASSWERGGPPEQYF
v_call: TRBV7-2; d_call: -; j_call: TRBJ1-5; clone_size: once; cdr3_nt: TGTGCCAGCAGCACGCGGGGTTCGGTGGCCCAGCATTTT; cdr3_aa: CASSTRGSVAQHF
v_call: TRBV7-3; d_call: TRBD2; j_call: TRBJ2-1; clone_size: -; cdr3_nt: TGTGCCAGCAGCCCGCGGCTAGCGGCCTACAATGAGCAGTTCTTC; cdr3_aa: CASSPRLAAYNEQFF
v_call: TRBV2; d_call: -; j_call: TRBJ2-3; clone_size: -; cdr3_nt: TGTGCCTGGGGGAGGGAGCCAGGGGAAACAGATACGCAGTATTTT; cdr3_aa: CAWGREPGETDTQYF
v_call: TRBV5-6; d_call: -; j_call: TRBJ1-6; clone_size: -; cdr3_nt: TGTGCCAGCAGCTTGTACGATGTCAGCTCCTATAATTCACCCCTCCACTTT; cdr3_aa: CASSLYDVSSYNSPLHF
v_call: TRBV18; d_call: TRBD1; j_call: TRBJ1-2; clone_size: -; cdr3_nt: TGTGCCAGCTCAACAGGGGGTGTAGGGGGCTACACCTTC; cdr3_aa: CASSTGGVGGYTF
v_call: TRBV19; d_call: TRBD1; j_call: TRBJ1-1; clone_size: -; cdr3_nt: TGTGCCAGTAGTATCGTCTGGACAGGAGGGCCCCTGGGTGAAGCTTTCTTT; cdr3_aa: CASSIVWTGGPLGEAFF
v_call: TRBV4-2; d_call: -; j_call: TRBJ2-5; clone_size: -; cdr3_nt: TGTGCCAGCAGCCAAGATGGGAAACTAGGAGAGACCCAGTACTTC; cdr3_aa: CASSQDGKLGETQYF
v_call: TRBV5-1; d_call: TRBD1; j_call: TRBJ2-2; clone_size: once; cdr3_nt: TGCGCCAGCGCCAGACAGGGGACAGGGGCCCACACCGGGGAGCTGTTTTTT; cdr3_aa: CASARQGTGAHTGELFF
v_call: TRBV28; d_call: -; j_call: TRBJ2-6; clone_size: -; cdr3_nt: TGTGCCAGCAGTTCAACCGACAGCTCTGGGGCCAACGTCCTGACTTTC; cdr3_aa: CASSSTDSSGANVLTF
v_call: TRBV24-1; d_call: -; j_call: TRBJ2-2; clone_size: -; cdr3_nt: TGTGCCCTCGGTACTATCCGTCCCGGGGAGCTGTTTTTT; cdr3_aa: CALGTIRPGELFF
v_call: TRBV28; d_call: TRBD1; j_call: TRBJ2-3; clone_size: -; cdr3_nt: TGTGCCAGCATCAGGCAGGGGGCTGGTTTGACAGATACGCAGTATTTT; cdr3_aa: CASIRQGAGLTDTQYF
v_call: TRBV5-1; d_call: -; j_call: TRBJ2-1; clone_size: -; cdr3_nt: TGCGCCAGCGGCTTCCCCCAAAATGAGCAGTTCTTC; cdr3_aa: CASGFPQNEQFF
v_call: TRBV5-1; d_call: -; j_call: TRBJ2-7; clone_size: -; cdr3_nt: TGCGCCAGCAGCTTTAATCCACTACTCGAGCAGTACTTC; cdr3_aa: CASSFNPLLEQYF
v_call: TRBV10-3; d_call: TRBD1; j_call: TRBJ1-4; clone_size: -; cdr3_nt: TGTGCCATCAGTGGTCAGGGGGTTCCTAATGAAAAACTGTTTTTT; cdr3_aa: CAISGQGVPNEKLFF
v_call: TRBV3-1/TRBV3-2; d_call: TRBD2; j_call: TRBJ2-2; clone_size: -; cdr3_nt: TGTGCCAGCAGCCAGCTAGCGGGGGGGCGCGTAGGCGGGGAGCTGTTTTTT; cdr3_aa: CASSQLAGGRVGGELFF
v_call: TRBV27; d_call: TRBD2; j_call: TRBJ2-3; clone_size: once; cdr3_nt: TGTGCCAGCAGTTTGGCGGGAGCTACGGTAGATACGCAGTATTTT; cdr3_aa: CASSLAGATVDTQYF
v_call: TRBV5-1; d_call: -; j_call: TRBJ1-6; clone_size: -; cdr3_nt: TGCGCCAGCAGCTTGGAAGCGGGTAAGGGTAATTCACCCCTCCACTTT; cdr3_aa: CASSLEAGKGNSPLHF
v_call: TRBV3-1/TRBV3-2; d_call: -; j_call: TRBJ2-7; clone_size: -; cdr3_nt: TGTGCCAGCAGCCAAGTCCAGGGGCCCTACGAGCAGTACTTC; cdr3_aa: CASSQVQGPYEQYF
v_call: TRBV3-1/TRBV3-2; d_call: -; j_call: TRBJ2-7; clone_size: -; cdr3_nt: TGTGCCAGCAGCCAAGGTTCGGTCTCCTACGAGCAGTACTTC; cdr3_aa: CASSQGSVSYEQYF
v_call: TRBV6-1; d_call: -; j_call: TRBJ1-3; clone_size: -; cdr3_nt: TGTGCCAGCAGTGATCAGGGAGGAAACACCATATATTTT; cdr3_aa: CASSDQGGNTIYF
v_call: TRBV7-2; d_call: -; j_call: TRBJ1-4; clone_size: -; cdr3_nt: TGTGCCAGCAGCTTAGGTGGACCGGTGGGGGGTGAAAAACTGTTTTTT; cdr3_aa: CASSLGGPVGGEKLFF
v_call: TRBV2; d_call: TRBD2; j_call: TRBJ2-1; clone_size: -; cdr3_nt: TGTGCCAGCAAAGGACTAGCCAATGAGCAGTTCTTC; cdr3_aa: CASKGLANEQFF
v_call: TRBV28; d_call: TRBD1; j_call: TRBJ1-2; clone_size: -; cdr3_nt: TGTGCCAGCAGTTTACAGGGGGCGAACTATGGCTACACCTTC; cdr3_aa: CASSLQGANYGYTF